These 27 T cell receptor beta chains share one sample of origin, sequenced in a study of T cells expressing NK-cell markers. TCRdb reanalyzed the 5' RACE reads and collapses them to one entry per CDR3 protein, without DNA. In all, the sample yields fewer than 300,000 distinct CDR3 sequences. The specimen was blood T cells: a sorted CD56 or NKG2C T cell subset, CD4+ or CD8+ T cells, or bulk PBMC T cells (not recorded which). These TCRs come from a woman aged 18 to 69 in good health.

The chain recombines TRBV18 with TRBJ2-2; no DNA is available, so the TRBD1 call from TCRdb remains unchecked. CDR1 and CDR2 (germline): KGHSH, LQKENI. The CDR3 consists of 16 residues. CDR3 sequence: CASSPPGTKNTGELFF.

The V call is TRBV30, the J call TRBJ2-5; TCRdb picks TRBD1, but there is no DNA to check that call. The CDR3 has 12 amino acids. CDR1 GTSNPN and CDR2 SVGIG come from the germline V gene (reference sequence). The CDR3 spells CAWTQGEETQYF.

The V and J genes are TRBV9 and TRBJ2-1; TCRdb outputs TRBD1, but without DNA this stays unchecked. Germline CDR1 is SGDLS and CDR2 is YYNGEE. The CDR3 loop spans 15 amino acids. This chain's CDR3 is CASSADRGGYNEQFF.

This sequence joins TRBV12-3 or TRBV12-4 and TRBJ2-2; TCRdb's assignment of TRBD1 cannot be checked, as there is no DNA. The CDR3 runs 15 residues. The CDR3 here is CASSRAGGHTGELFF.

This chain uses TRBV18 with TRBJ2-1. Germline V lookup: CDR1 KGHSH, CDR2 LQKENI. The CDR3 covers 11 residues. CDR3 residues: CASSPTDEQFF.

The genes are TRBV5-1 and TRBJ2-3; TCRdb outputs TRBD2, but without DNA this stays unchecked. Looked up from germline, CDR1 is SGHRS and CDR2 is YFSETQ. CDR3 size: 13 residues. The CDR3 reads CASSVGGADTQYF.

This chain joins TRBV9 and TRBJ1-1. Per germline, CDR1 SGDLS and CDR2 YYNGEE. The CDR3 is made up of 13 amino acids. CDR3 in amino acids: CASSSEANTEAFF.

V is TRBV6-6 and J is TRBJ2-2. The CDR3 runs 11 residues. The germline V gene has CDR1 MNHNY and CDR2 SVGAGI (reference sequence). The CDR3 protein is CASRLAEELFF.

The chain carries TRBV6-5 and TRBJ1-6. CDR1 is MNHEY and CDR2 is SVGAGI in the germline V gene. This CDR3 contains 14 residues. CDR3 in amino acids: CASSSDGYNSPLHF.

The J gene is TRBJ2-1, the V gene TRBV7-3; TCRdb designates TRBD1, a call that cannot be tested without DNA. Germline loops: CDR1 SGHTA, CDR2 FQGTGA. The CDR3 runs to 13 residues. This chain's CDR3 is CASSLQGYNEQFF.

The J gene is TRBJ2-3, the V gene TRBV11-2; the D gene TCRdb calls, TRBD2, cannot be checked with no DNA. CDR3 length: 17 residues. Germline V gene lookup returns CDR1 SGHAT and CDR2 FQNNGV. The CDR3 region is CASSLTSLAGLGGTQYF.

The chain joins TRBV20-1 to TRBJ1-5; no DNA is available, so the TRBD1 call from TCRdb remains unchecked. This CDR3 region has 14 residues. Germline lookup yields CDR1 DFQATT and CDR2 SNEGSKA (reference sequence). CDR3 residues: CSARDGAGNQPQHF.

The CDR3 sequence is CASRPPGGYNEQFF. The V and J genes are TRBV28 and TRBJ2-1; TCRdb's D call of TRBD2 is untestable without DNA. The CDR3 sequence is 14 residues long. CDR1 is MDHEN, CDR2 SYDVKM, per germline.

The V gene is TRBV29-1, the J gene TRBJ1-2; absent DNA, TCRdb's TRBD1 call cannot be checked. CDR3 length equals 13 residues. Germline V gives CDR1 SQVTM, CDR2 ANQGSEA. CDR3 region: CSVGGQSKGGYTF. Based on the CDR3 plus reference TRBV29-1 and TRBJ1-2, the full variable domain is SAVISQKPSRDICQRGTSLTIQCQVDSQVTMMFWYRQQPGQSLTLIATANQGSEATYESGFVIDKFPISRPNLTFSTLTVSNMSPEDSSIYLCSVGGQSKGGYTFGSGTRLTVV.

The chain uses TRBV7-9 and TRBJ2-1. Looked up from germline, CDR1 is SEHNR and CDR2 is FQNEAQ (reference sequence). The CDR3 runs 11 residues. The CDR3 spells CASKDLDEQFF.

CDR3: CASSLSLGANYGYTF. This chain connects TRBV7-8 to TRBJ1-2. CDR1 and CDR2 (germline): SGHVS, FQNEAQ. This CDR3 has 15 residues. Based on the CDR3 plus reference TRBV7-8 and TRBJ1-2, the full variable domain is GAGVSQSPRYKVAKRGQDVALRCDPISGHVSLFWYQQALGQGPEFLTYFQNEAQLDKSGLPSDRFFAERPEGSVSTLKIQRTQQEDSAVYLCASSLSLGANYGYTFGSGTRLTVV.

J is TRBJ2-2 and V is TRBV29-1; TCRdb proposes TRBD1, but this gene call is untestable without DNA. The CDR3 covers 13 residues. Germline V gene data show CDR1 as SQVTM and CDR2 as ANQGSEA. CDR3 protein: CSAGTFNTGELFF.

The chain is built from TRBV4-2 and TRBJ2-1; TCRdb's assignment of TRBD2 cannot be checked, as there is no DNA. Germline values: CDR1 LGHNA, CDR2 YNFKEQ. The CDR3 has 15 amino acids. The CDR3 here is CASSQALAGAREQFF.

V is TRBV14 and J is TRBJ2-3; as DNA is missing, the TRBD2 call by TCRdb cannot be tested. The CDR3 extends over 15 amino acids. Germline loops: CDR1 SGHDN, CDR2 FVKESK. The CDR3 sequence is CASSPRAGFTDTQYF.

The gene calls are TRBV4-2 and TRBJ2-6; TCRdb indicates TRBD2, and absent DNA this call remains unverified. The CDR3 spans 17 residues. CDR1 is LGHNA, CDR2 YNFKEQ, per germline. CDR3 sequence: CASSPRRGSSGANVLTF.

The J gene is TRBJ1-4, the V gene TRBV7-2. The CDR3 consists of 15 residues. Germline CDR1 reads SGHTA; CDR2 reads FQGNSA. This chain's CDR3 is CASSFSYSKNEKLFF.

The chain joins TRBV7-2 to TRBJ2-5; the D gene TCRdb calls, TRBD2, cannot be checked with no DNA. Germline V gene sequence: CDR1 SGHTA, CDR2 FQGNSA. This CDR3 is built from 17 residues. CDR3 protein: CASSLDAGGFGGKTQYF.

This chain joins TRBV18 and TRBJ2-7; lacking DNA, the TRBD1 call made by TCRdb goes unchecked. CDR1 is KGHSH, CDR2 LQKENI, per germline. CDR3 length: 16 residues. This chain's CDR3 is CASSLGRGKDSYEQYF. The full variable domain, completed using reference TRBV18 and TRBJ2-7, is NAGVMQNPRHLVRRRGQEARLRCSPMKGHSHVYWYRQLPEEGLKFMVYLQKENIIDESGMPKERFSAEFPKEGPSILRIQQVVRGDSAAYFCASSLGRGKDSYEQYFGPGTRLTVT.

The rearrangement links TRBV6-1 to TRBJ1-1. CDR1 is MNHNS and CDR2 is SASEGT in the germline V gene. There are 13 residues in the CDR3. The chain's CDR3 is CAAARTGRIEAFF.

The rearrangement links TRBV7-3 to TRBJ1-3. The CDR3 runs to 15 residues. Germline values: CDR1 SGHTA, CDR2 FQGTGA. CDR3 in amino acids: CASSLVDTSGNTIYF.

V usage is TRBV19 and J usage is TRBJ2-5; there is no DNA to check the TCRdb D call of TRBD2. The CDR3 sequence is 14 residues long. Germline V gives CDR1 LNHDA, CDR2 SQIVND (reference sequence). Here the CDR3 reads CASSIRLAVETQYF. Filled out from reference TRBV19 and TRBJ2-5, the complete variable domain reads DGGITQSPKYLFRKEGQNVTLSCEQNLNHDAMYWYRQDPGQGLRLIYYSQIVNDFQKGDIAEGYSVSREKKESFPLTVTSAQKNPTAFYLCASSIRLAVETQYFGPGTRLLVL.

The J gene is TRBJ2-1, the V gene TRBV20-1; TCRdb's assignment of TRBD2 cannot be checked, as there is no DNA. The germline gives CDR1 DFQATT, CDR2 SNEGSKA (reference sequence). The CDR3 extends over 15 amino acids. The CDR3 is CSAPIISGGENEQFF.